Below, 18 T cell receptor beta chains from the same sample are listed, as sequenced in a study of human versus mouse CDR3 diversity and MHC coevolution. Libraries were prepared by immunoSEQ multiplex PCR; TCRdb keeps only in-frame clonotypes and omits some of them. This sample has about 80,000 clones, with around 93% found just once. The sequenced sample was naive CD4+ T cells from blood. Subset meaning: CD45RO-negative CD62L-positive naive CD4 T cells. These receptors were taken from a person aged 25 to 69 in good health.

V and J are TRBV27 and TRBJ2-3; 9 bases line up with TRBD1. V lost 3 bases and J lost 4; bases outside the gene matches: 5. The germline gives CDR1 MNHEY, CDR2 SMNVEV (reference sequence). The length of the CDR3 is 15 residues. CDR3 bases: TGTGCCAGCAGTTTCCTGGGACAGGGATCAGATACGCAGTATTTT. This sequence encodes CASSFLGQGSDTQYF.

J is TRBJ2-5 and V is TRBV5-5; 8 bases are shared with TRBD2. The J call could be wrong; TRBJ2-7 is a better fit for the DNA end. Germline-derived CDR1 and CDR2 are SGHKS and YYEKEE (reference sequence). This CDR3 is built from 16 residues. CDR3 coding DNA: TGTGCCAGCAGCTTGAGTACTAGCGGCCTGCTCTACGAGCAGTACTTC. This translates into CASSLSTSGLLYEQYF.

CDR3 sequence (DNA): TGTGCCAGCAGCTTAGTGGGGGGTAACACTGAAGCTTTCTTT. Protein sequence: CASSLVGGNTEAFF. The chain recombines TRBV7-2 with TRBJ1-1, with TRBD1 as a possible D gene (5 bases). Germline V gives CDR1 SGHTA, CDR2 FQGNSA. V lost 1 base and J 2 bases, leaving 8 bases between the germline ends. The CDR3 consists of 14 residues.

This chain links TRBV18 with TRBJ1-1, with D possibly being TRBD1 (6 bases). Trimming removed 3 bases at V and 0 bases at J, with 11 bases between. The germline gives CDR1 KGHSH, CDR2 LQKENI. The CDR3 consists of 15 residues. Here the CDR3 reads CASSPLDSLNTEAFF. The CDR3 nucleotides are TGTGCCAGCTCACCTCTGGACAGCTTGAACACTGAAGCTTTCTTT.

The V call is TRBV30, the J call TRBJ2-7; 8 nucleotides match TRBD2. CDR1 is GTSNPN, CDR2 SVGIG, per germline (reference sequence). V trimming: 2 bases; J trimming: 6 bases; junction bases outside the gene matches: 27. This CDR3 comprises 20 residues. CDR3 DNA sequence: TGTGCCTGGAGTCCCGCTAACTCCAAGCGGGGGTGGGGGGGCTCGGGCGAGCAGTACTTC. Its protein is CAWSPANSKRGWGGSGEQYF.

Remarks on this clone: Other DNA sequences in the sample encode the same CDR3. The chain is built from TRBV7-2 and TRBJ2-7; D gene unclear. This CDR3 has 12 amino acids. Germline V gene data show CDR1 as SGHTA and CDR2 as FQGNSA. Trimming removed 5 bases at V and 4 bases at J, with 9 bases between. The CDR3 sequence is CASSPGGYEQYF. DNA of the CDR3: TGTGCCAGCAGCCCAGGTGGGTACGAGCAGTACTTC.

J is TRBJ1-4 and V is TRBV4-1, with TRBD1 matching 7 bases. Germline trimming cut 2 bases from V and 5 bases from J; bases unmatched to any gene: 5. CDR1 MGHRA and CDR2 YSYEKL come from the germline V gene. The CDR3 has 15 residues. The CDR3 region is CASSQLRQGNEKLFF. The CDR3 region has the DNA TGCGCCAGCAGCCAACTAAGACAGGGAAATGAAAAACTGTTTTTT.

The rearrangement uses TRBV15 and TRBJ1-2, with D hard to call. With 0 bases removed from V and 4 bases from J, the gap between germline ends came to 3 bases. This CDR3 spans 12 amino acids. Germline V gene lookup returns CDR1 LNHNV and CDR2 YYDKDF (reference sequence). The CDR3 here is CATSRDGYGYTF. In DNA form, the CDR3 reads TGTGCCACCAGCAGAGACGGCTATGGCTACACCTTC.

The chain is built from TRBV7-9 and TRBJ1-1, with 8 bases fitting TRBD1. The CDR3 is made up of 15 amino acids. Unmatched junction bases numbered 11, after V lost 11 bases and J lost 0 bases. Germline assignment: CDR1 SEHNR and CDR2 FQNEAQ (reference sequence). Here the CDR3 reads CAGSQGANMNTEAFF. As DNA, the CDR3 is TGTGCCGGATCCCAGGGGGCGAACATGAACACTGAAGCTTTCTTT. The full variable domain, rest sourced from reference TRBV7-9 and TRBJ1-1, is DTGVSQNPRHKITKRGQNVTFRCDPISEHNRLYWYRQTLGQGPEFLTYFQNEAQLEKSRLLSDRFSAERPKGSFSTLEIQRTEQGDSAMYLCAGSQGANMNTEAFFGQGTRLTVV.

This chain joins TRBV5-1 and TRBJ1-1, with TRBD1 identical over 8 bases. The CDR3 is made up of 14 amino acids. Germline loops: CDR1 SGHRS, CDR2 YFSETQ. With V trimmed by 3 bases and J by 4 bases, 5 bases remained unmatched. CDR3 coding DNA: TGCGCCAGCAGCTCGGACAGGGTTGGCACTGAAGCTTTCTTT. It specifies CASSSDRVGTEAFF.

The chain recombines TRBV7-3 with TRBJ2-3; weak D call: TRBD2 (5 bases). The CDR3 runs to 15 residues. Germline-derived CDR1 and CDR2 are SGHTA and FQGTGA. Trimming took 5 bases from V and 2 from J, leaving 14 bases between them. CDR3 DNA: TGTGCCAGCAGCGAAGGACTTCGCCCCACAGATACGCAGTATTTT. Residues: CASSEGLRPTDTQYF.

V gene TRBV7-2 combines with J gene TRBJ2-3, with TRBD2 matching over 9 bases. Germline CDR1 SGHTA, CDR2 FQGNSA. After removal of 1 base from V and 1 base from J, the junction contained 3 bases not matched to a gene. The CDR3 contains 16 residues. CDR3 protein: CASSLVQREGTDTQYF. The CDR3 DNA reads as TGTGCCAGCAGCTTAGTCCAGCGGGAGGGCACAGATACGCAGTATTTT.

The J gene is TRBJ1-1, the V gene TRBV7-2, with 7 positions matching TRBD1. With V trimmed by 2 bases and J by 4 bases, 4 bases remained unmatched. The CDR3 extends over 14 amino acids. Germline CDR1 and CDR2: SGHTA and FQGNSA. The CDR3 bases are TGTGCCAGCAGCTTACCGACAGGGAGCACTGAAGCTTTCTTT. Translating gives CASSLPTGSTEAFF.

This chain joins TRBV2 and TRBJ2-1, with TRBD2 as a possible D gene (6 bases). Germline loops: CDR1 SNHLY, CDR2 FYNNEI. The CDR3 runs to 14 residues. V was trimmed by 6 bases and J by 4 bases, leaving 13 bases between them. Here the CDR3 DNA reads TGTGCCAGCAGGTTAGCGGTCGGTTACAATGAGCAGTTCTTC. Protein sequence: CASRLAVGYNEQFF.

The chain combines TRBV6-5 with TRBJ2-7; no firm D call. The ends were cut back, 3 bases at V and 6 bases at J, with 9 bases in the middle. The CDR3 is 12 residues long. CDR1 and CDR2 (germline): MNHEY, SVGAGI. In DNA form, the CDR3 reads TGTGCCAGCAGTTATCGGTTCGGCGAGCAGTACTTC. This codes for CASSYRFGEQYF.

This sequence joins TRBV6-5 and TRBJ2-7; D is unclear. V was shortened by 7 bases and J by 2 bases, with 12 bases between the two germline ends. The CDR3 covers 13 residues. Looked up from germline, CDR1 is MNHEY and CDR2 is SVGAGI. CDR3 amino acids: CASTPGVTYEQYF. In DNA, the CDR3 is TGTGCCAGCACACCAGGCGTCACCTACGAGCAGTACTTC.

V gene TRBV5-1 combines with J gene TRBJ1-1; D is unclear. Germline loops: CDR1 SGHRS, CDR2 YFSETQ. The CDR3 is made up of 13 amino acids. V lost 3 bases to trimming and J lost 2 bases, with 8 bases between them. This CDR3 is CASSSRENTEAFF. The DNA of the CDR3 is TGCGCCAGCAGCTCGCGGGAAAACACTGAAGCTTTCTTT.

This sequence joins TRBV30 and TRBJ2-7; 7 nucleotides line up with TRBD2. After removal of 0 bases from V and 6 bases from J, the junction contained 8 bases not matched to a gene. This CDR3 has 14 residues. The germline V gene encodes CDR1 GTSNPN and CDR2 SVGIG (reference sequence). CDR3: CAWSVRKGGAEQYF. Here the CDR3 DNA reads TGTGCCTGGAGTGTACGGAAGGGAGGGGCCGAGCAGTACTTC.